One sample yielded the 16 T cell receptor beta chains listed below, sequenced in a study of T cell responses to AZD1222 COVID-19 vaccine. Assay: immunoSEQ multiplex PCR; the TCRdb copy retains only in-frame clones and omits some. This table has roughly 30,000 clones, about three quarters appearing once. Sequences were derived from peripheral blood, sampled on day 0 of AZD1222 vaccination. Source of these receptors: an adult in good health.

This chain joins TRBV6-1 and TRBJ1-2; possibly TRBD1 for D (6 bases). The V gene's germline CDR1 is MNHNS and CDR2 SASEGT. The CDR3 sequence is 14 residues long. Trimming took off 0 bases at V and 5 bases at J, with 10 bases between the two ends. Here the CDR3 reads CASSEARQGYGYTF. The CDR3 region has the DNA TGTGCCAGCAGTGAAGCAAGGCAGGGGTATGGCTACACCTTC.

The rearrangement uses TRBV29-1 and TRBJ2-1; 9 bases align to TRBD1. CDR1 is SQVTM, CDR2 ANQGSEA, per germline. Trimming cost V 5 bases and J 0 bases; bases outside gene matches: 5. The CDR3 totals 15 residues. The CDR3 here is CSVKRTGDSYNEQFF. CDR3 DNA sequence: TGCAGCGTTAAAAGGACAGGGGACTCCTACAATGAGCAGTTCTTC.

The V and J genes are TRBV6-6 and TRBJ2-5, with 8 bases identical to TRBD2. CDR1 is MNHNY and CDR2 is SVGAGI in the germline V gene (reference sequence). This CDR3 has 15 amino acids. Trimming at V came to 5 bases and at J to 1 base, leaving 6 bases not matched to a gene. CDR3 sequence reads: CASSQAGVSQETQYF. The CDR3 nucleotides are TGTGCCAGCAGTCAAGCGGGGGTGAGCCAAGAGACCCAGTACTTC.

This sequence joins TRBV7-9 and TRBJ2-7, with D possibly called TRBD1 or TRBD2 (5 bases each). CDR1 is SEHNR, CDR2 FQNEAQ, per germline (reference sequence). This CDR3 is built from 14 residues. V was clipped by 5 bases and J by 3 bases, with 14 bases between them. In nucleotides, the CDR3 is TGTGCCAGCAGCCAGACGGGACGCAACTACGAGCAGTACGTC. This sequence encodes CASSQTGRNYEQYV.

On this clone itself: Compared with germline, one end of the junction differs, possibly owing to a read error. The chain carries TRBV7-7 and TRBJ2-1; 15 positions match TRBD2. The germline gives CDR1 SSHAT, CDR2 FNYEAQ (reference sequence). This CDR3 has 17 amino acids. This CDR3 reads CASRDRTSGRGYNEQFF. The CDR3 bases are TGTGCTAGCAGAGATAGGACTAGCGGGAGGGGATACAATGAGCAGTTCTTC.

This rearrangement joins TRBV5-1 to TRBJ1-2; 8 positions agree with TRBD1. Germline V gene lookup returns CDR1 SGHRS and CDR2 YFSETQ. The V gene end was trimmed by 0 bases and the J gene end by 2 bases; junction bases not matched to a gene: 3. The CDR3 extends over 15 amino acids. CDR3 sequence: CASSLGDRNNYGYTF. CDR3 DNA sequence: TGCGCCAGCAGCTTGGGGGACAGGAACAACTATGGCTACACCTTC. The whole variable domain, remainder taken from reference TRBV5-1 and TRBJ1-2, is KAGVTQTPRYLIKTRGQQVTLSCSPISGHRSVSWYQQTPGQGLQFLFEYFSETQRNKGNFPGRFSGRQFSNSRSEMNVSTLELGDSALYLCASSLGDRNNYGYTFGSGTRLTVV.

This sequence joins TRBV7-9 and TRBJ2-3; 7 bases are shared with TRBD2. Germline CDR1 and CDR2: SEHNR and FQNEAQ (reference sequence). V dropped 5 bases and J dropped 4; count of bases not matched to a gene: 9. The CDR3 consists of 15 residues. CDR3 residues: CASSLLAGGADTQYF. CDR3 sequence (DNA): TGTGCCAGCAGCCTCTTAGCGGGTGGGGCAGATACGCAGTATTTT.

This chain joins TRBV24-1 and TRBJ2-1; TRBD2 agrees at 10 bases. The germline CDR1 and CDR2 sequences are KGHDR and SFDVKD. Trimming took 5 bases from V and 5 from J; bases not matched to a gene: 5. There are 15 residues in the CDR3. In DNA form, the CDR3 reads TGTGCCACCAGTGCCCTGGGACTAGCGAACAATGAGCAGTTCTTC. Translating it yields CATSALGLANNEQFF.

The chain combines TRBV10-3 with TRBJ1-2; D perhaps matches TRBD1 (6 bases). Per the germline V gene, CDR1 is ENHRY and CDR2 is SYGVKD. Between the trimmed V and J ends, which lost 5 bases and 5 bases, there was a span of 18 bases. The CDR3 consists of 15 residues. CDR3 nucleotide sequence: TGTGCCATCAGTCCTGGGGGGGCTAGGATATATGGCTACACCTTC. Its translation: CAISPGGARIYGYTF.

About this clone itself: One junction end disagrees with the germline gene, perhaps due to a read error. The gene calls are TRBV9 and TRBJ2-5, with D unclear. There are 12 residues in the CDR3. CDR1 is SGDLS and CDR2 is YYNGEE in the germline V gene. In nucleotides, the CDR3 is TGTGCCAGCAGCCAAAACGGCTTATCCCAGCACTTC. As protein: CASSQNGLSQHF.

The chain joins TRBV10-2 to TRBJ1-1; no definite D call. Trimming stripped 5 bases from V and 2 bases from J, with 6 bases between. Germline lookup yields CDR1 WSHSY and CDR2 SAAADI. There are 12 residues in the CDR3. CDR3 loop: CASSPGNTEAFF. The DNA of the CDR3 is TGCGCCAGCAGTCCCGGAAACACTGAAGCTTTCTTT.

The chain links TRBV5-4 to TRBJ2-1; D is unresolved. Deletions cut 6 bases from V and 1 base from J, with 11 bases between. CDR3 length equals 14 residues. The germline gives CDR1 SGHNT, CDR2 YYREEE (reference sequence). The CDR3, as DNA: TGTGCCAGCAATACGTGGGGTTCCTACAATGAGCAGTTCTTC. This sequence encodes CASNTWGSYNEQFF.

This clone was counted a single time. The V call is TRBV27, the J call TRBJ1-6; D ambiguous. The CDR3 spans 16 residues. CDR1 and CDR2 from the germline V gene are MNHEY and SMNVEV (reference sequence). With 0 bases removed from V and 0 bases from J, the gap between germline ends came to 6 bases. CDR3 DNA: TGTGCCAGCAGTTTATCGAAGGGCTCCTATAATTCACCCCTCCACTTT. Protein sequence: CASSLSKGSYNSPLHF.

This rearrangement joins TRBV27 to TRBJ1-1; TRBD1 is a possible D gene (6 bases). The CDR3 is 13 amino acids. Germline-derived CDR1 and CDR2 are MNHEY and SMNVEV (reference sequence). V was trimmed by 6 bases and J by 5 bases, leaving 13 bases between them. The CDR3 nucleotides read TGTGCCAGCAGGCCGCAGGGGTGGACTGAAGCTTTCTTT. This sequence encodes CASRPQGWTEAFF.

J is TRBJ2-7 and V is TRBV3-1 (or the pseudogene TRBV3-2); D ambiguous. Germline-derived CDR1 and CDR2 are LGHDT and YNNKEL (reference sequence). Trimming removed 4 bases at V and 5 bases at J, with 9 bases between. This CDR3 has 12 residues. CDR3 sequence: CASSPIGHEQYF. CDR3 in DNA: TGTGCCAGCAGCCCCATCGGGCACGAGCAGTACTTC.

The chain employs TRBV7-9 and TRBJ1-2; D perhaps matches TRBD1 (6 bases). The germline V gene has CDR1 SEHNR and CDR2 FQNEAQ (reference sequence). This CDR3 comprises 15 residues. V dropped 5 bases and J dropped 4 bases, with 17 bases sitting between them. CDR3 residues: CASSRAGGRAYGYTF. As DNA, the CDR3 is TGTGCCAGCAGCCGCGCGGGGGGCAGGGCCTATGGCTACACCTTC.